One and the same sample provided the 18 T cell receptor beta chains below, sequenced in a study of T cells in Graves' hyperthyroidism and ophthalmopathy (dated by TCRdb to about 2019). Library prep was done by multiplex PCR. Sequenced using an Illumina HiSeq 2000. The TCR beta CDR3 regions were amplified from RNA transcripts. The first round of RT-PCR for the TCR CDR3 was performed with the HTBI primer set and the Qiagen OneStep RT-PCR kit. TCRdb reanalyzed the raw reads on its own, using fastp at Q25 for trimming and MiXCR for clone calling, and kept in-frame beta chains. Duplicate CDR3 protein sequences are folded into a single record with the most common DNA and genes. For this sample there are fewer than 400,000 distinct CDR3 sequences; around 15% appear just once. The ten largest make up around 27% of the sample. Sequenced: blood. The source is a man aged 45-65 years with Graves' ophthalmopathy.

The CDR3 loop is CASSTMDRDNEQFF. Written as DNA, the CDR3 is TGTGCCAGCAGTACCATGGACAGGGACAATGAGCAGTTCTTC. V and J are TRBV6-1 and TRBJ2-1, with 8 bases fitting TRBD1. This CDR3 is 14 amino acids long. The germline V gene has CDR1 MNHNS and CDR2 SASEGT. J lost 5 bases, V lost 5 bases, and 5 bases had no gene match.

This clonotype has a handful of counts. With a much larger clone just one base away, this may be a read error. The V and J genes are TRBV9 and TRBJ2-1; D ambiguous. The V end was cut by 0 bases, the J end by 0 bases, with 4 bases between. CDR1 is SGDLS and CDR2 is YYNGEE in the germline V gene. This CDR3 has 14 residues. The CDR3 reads CASSVDDSYNEQFF. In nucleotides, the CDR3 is TGTGCCAGCAGCGTAGACGACTCCTACAATGAGCAGTTCTTC.

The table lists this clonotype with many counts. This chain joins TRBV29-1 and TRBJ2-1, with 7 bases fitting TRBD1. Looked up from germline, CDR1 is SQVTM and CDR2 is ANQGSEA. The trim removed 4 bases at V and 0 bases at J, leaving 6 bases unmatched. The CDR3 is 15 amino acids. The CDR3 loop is CSVAPTGSSYNEQFF. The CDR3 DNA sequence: TGCAGCGTTGCCCCGACAGGGAGCTCCTACAATGAGCAGTTCTTC.

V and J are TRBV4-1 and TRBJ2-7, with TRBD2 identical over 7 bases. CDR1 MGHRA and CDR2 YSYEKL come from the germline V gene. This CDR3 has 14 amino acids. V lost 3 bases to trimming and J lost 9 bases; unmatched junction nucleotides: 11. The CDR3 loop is CASSQLLARTAQYF. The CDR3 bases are TGCGCCAGCAGCCAGTTACTAGCGCGAACCGCGCAGTACTTC.

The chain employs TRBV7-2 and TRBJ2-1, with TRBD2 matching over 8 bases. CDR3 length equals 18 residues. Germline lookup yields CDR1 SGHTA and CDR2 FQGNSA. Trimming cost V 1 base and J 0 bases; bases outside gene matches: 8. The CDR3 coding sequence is TGTGCCAGCAGCTTAGGGTGGAGGGGACTAGTCTCCTACAATGAGCAGTTCTTC. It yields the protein CASSLGWRGLVSYNEQFF.

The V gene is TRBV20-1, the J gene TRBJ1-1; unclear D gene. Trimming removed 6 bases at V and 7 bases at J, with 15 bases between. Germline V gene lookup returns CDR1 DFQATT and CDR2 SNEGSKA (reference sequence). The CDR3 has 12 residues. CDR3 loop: CSAEAPKGEAFF. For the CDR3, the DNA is TGCAGTGCCGAAGCGCCCAAGGGTGAAGCTTTCTTT.

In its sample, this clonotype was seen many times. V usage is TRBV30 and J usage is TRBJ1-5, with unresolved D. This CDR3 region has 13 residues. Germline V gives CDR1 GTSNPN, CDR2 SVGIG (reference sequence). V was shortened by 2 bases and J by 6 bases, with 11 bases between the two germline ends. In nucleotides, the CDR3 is TGTGCCTGGAGTCACAGCAGATCTCAGCCCCAGCATTTT. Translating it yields CAWSHSRSQPQHF. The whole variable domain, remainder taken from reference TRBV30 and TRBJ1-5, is SQTIHQWPATLVQPVGSPLSLECTVEGTSNPNLYWYRQAAGRGLQLLFYSVGIGQISSEVPQNLSASRPQDRQFILSSKKLLLSDSGFYLCAWSHSRSQPQHFGDGTRLSIL.

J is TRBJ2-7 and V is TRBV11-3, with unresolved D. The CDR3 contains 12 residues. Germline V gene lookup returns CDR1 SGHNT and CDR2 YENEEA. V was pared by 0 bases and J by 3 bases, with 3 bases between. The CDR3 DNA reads TGTGCCAGCAGCTTAGACCACTACGAGCAGTACTTC. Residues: CASSLDHYEQYF.

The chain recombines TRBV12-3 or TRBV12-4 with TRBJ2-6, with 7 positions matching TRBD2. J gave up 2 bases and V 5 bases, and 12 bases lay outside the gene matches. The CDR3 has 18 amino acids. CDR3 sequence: CASSHLGGGPTGANVLTF. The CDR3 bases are TGTGCCAGCAGTCACCTGGGGGGGGGACCAACTGGGGCCAACGTCCTGACTTTC.

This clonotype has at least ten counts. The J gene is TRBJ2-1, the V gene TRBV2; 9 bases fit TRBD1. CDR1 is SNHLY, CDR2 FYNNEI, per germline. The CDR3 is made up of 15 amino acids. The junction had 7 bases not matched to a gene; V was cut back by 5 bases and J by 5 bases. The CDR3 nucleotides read TGTGCCAGCAGTAAAACAGGGGGCTCGCACAATGAGCAGTTCTTC. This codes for CASSKTGGSHNEQFF. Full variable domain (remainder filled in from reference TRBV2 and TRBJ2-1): EPEVTQTPSHQVTQMGQEVILRCVPISNHLYFYWYRQILGQKVEFLVSFYNNEISEKSEIFDDQFSVERPDGSNFTLKIRSTKLEDSAMYFCASSKTGGSHNEQFFGPGTRLTVL.

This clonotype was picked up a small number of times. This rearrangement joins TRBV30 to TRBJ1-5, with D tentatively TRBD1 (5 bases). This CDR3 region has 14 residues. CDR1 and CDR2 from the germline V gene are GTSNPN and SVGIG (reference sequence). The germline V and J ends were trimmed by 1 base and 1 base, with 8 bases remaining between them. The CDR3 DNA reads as TGTGCCTGGAGTGAAGGGGACAGCAATCAGCCCCAGCATTTT. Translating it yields CAWSEGDSNQPQHF.

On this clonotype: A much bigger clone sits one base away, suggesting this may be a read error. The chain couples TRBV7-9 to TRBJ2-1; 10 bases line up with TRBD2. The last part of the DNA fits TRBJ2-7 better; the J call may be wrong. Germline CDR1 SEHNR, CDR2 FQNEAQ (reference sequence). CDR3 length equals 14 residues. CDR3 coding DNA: TGTGCCAGCAGCAAAGGACTAGCGGCCAATGAGCAGTACTTC. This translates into CASSKGLAANEQYF.

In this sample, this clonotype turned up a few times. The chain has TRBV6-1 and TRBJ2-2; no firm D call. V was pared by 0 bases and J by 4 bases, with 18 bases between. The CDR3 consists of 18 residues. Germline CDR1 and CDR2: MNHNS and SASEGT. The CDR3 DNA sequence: TGTGCCAGCAGTGAAGCCGGCAGCGCTGGTTTAATCACCGGGGAGCTGTTTTTT. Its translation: CASSEAGSAGLITGELFF.

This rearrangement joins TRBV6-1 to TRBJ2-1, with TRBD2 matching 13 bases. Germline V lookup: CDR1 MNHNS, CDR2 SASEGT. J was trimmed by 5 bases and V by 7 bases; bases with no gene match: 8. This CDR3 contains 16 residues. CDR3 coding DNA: TGTGCCAGCACCAACCAGGGACTAGCGGGGAACAATGAGCAGTTCTTC. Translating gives CASTNQGLAGNNEQFF.

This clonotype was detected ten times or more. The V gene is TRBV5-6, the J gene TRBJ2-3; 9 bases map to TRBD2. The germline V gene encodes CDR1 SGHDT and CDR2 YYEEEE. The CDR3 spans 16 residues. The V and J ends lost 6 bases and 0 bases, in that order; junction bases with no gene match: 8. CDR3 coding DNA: TGTGCCAGCAACTATCGACTAGCGGCTAGCACAGATACGCAGTATTTT. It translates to CASNYRLAASTDTQYF.

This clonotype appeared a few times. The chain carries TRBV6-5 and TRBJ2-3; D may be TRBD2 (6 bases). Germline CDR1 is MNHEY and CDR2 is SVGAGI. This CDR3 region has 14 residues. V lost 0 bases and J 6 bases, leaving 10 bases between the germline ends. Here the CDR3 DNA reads TGTGCCAGCAGTTACTCTCCTAGCGTTGATACGCAGTATTTT. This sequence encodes CASSYSPSVDTQYF.

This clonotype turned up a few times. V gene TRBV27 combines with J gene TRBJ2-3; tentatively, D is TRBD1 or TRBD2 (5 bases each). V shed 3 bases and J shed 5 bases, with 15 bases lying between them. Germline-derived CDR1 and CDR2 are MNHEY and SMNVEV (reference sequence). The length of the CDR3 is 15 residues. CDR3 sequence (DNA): TGTGCCAGCAGTTTTGGGACCCAGAACGTAGATACGCAGTATTTT. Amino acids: CASSFGTQNVDTQYF.

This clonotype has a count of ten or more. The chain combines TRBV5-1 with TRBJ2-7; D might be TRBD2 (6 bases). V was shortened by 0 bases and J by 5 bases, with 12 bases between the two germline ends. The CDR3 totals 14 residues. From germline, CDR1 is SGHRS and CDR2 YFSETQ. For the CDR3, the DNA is TGCGCCAGCAGCTTGGGCGGGACCCTTGACGAGCAGTACTTC. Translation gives CASSLGGTLDEQYF.